This T cell receptor (beta chain) emerged from a study of metastatic and nonmetastatic thyroid tumors. Germline lookup yields CDR1 ENHRY and CDR2 SYGVKD. Trimming cost V 7 bases and J 5 bases; bases outside gene matches: 14. The CDR3 runs 16 residues. Not a single patient had been given any form of treatment at any point before undergoing thyroid surgery. TCRdb re-analyzed the PCR reads through MiXCR. Of about 15,000 clones in the sample, approximately 35% were seen once. Overall study results and limits: Malignant thyroid tumors reportedly exceeded benign nodules significantly in TCR beta diversity, with the difference appearing in blood and tumor.

This clone showed up just a few times. What it binds is unknown. The sample taken for sequencing was tumor tissue. The chain uses TRBV10-3 and TRBJ1-1, with 9 bases that match TRBD1. The clonotype comes from a male donor with papillary thyroid cancer or a benign thyroid nodule (not recorded which). Some clones in this sample may be carry-over from other donors' samples. The CDR3 coding sequence is TGTGCCATCATCGAGTCGTTACAGGGGGCGAGGACTGAAGCTTTCTTT. Encoded protein: CAIIESLQGARTEAFF.